The 10 T cell receptor beta chains listed next were all sequenced from one sample in a study of blood T cell repertoires in COVID-19. Sequenced by immunoSEQ multiplex PCR; TCRdb stores in-frame clones only, minus some. The sample lists 70,000 to 90,000 clones, around 72% seen once, with 2.6% in the top ten. Material for sequencing was peripheral blood. The receptors shown here come from a human donor with acute or convalescent COVID-19. The donor label of this sample is uncertain.

The chain is built from TRBV3-1 (or the pseudogene TRBV3-2) and TRBJ2-1, with 11 bases identical to TRBD2. The CDR3 runs to 14 residues. The V gene's germline CDR1 is LGHDT and CDR2 YNNKEL (reference sequence). The J segment lost 15 bases and the V segment lost 1 base, leaving 8 bases of the junction unmatched. CDR3 protein: CASSQARASGGWFF. The CDR3 coding sequence is TGTGCCAGCAGCCAAGCCCGTGCTAGCGGGGGGTGGTTCTTC.

The DNA for the CDR3 is TGTGCCAGCAGTGAAGCGGGGGGGGAGCAGTACGTC. Amino acid sequence: CASSEAGGEQYV. This chain connects TRBV6-1 to TRBJ2-7; 7 bases align to TRBD2. This CDR3 is built from 12 residues. Germline CDR1 is MNHNS and CDR2 is SASEGT. V shed 0 bases, J shed 7 bases, and the junction held 0 bases outside the gene matches.

The V call is TRBV6-6, the J call TRBJ1-4; 8 bases fit TRBD1. Germline V gene data show CDR1 as MNHNY and CDR2 as SVGAGI (reference sequence). V lost 6 bases and J lost 8; bases outside the gene matches: 5. This CDR3 has 13 residues. In DNA, the CDR3 is TGTGCCAGCAGCCGACAGGGGAGCGAAAAACTGTTTTTT. It specifies CASSRQGSEKLFF.

In its sample, this clone was seen a few times. This rearrangement joins TRBV4-2 to TRBJ1-6, with 8 bases that match TRBD1. This CDR3 region has 15 residues. J lost 6 bases, V lost 0 bases, and 1 base had no gene match. The germline V gene has CDR1 LGHNA and CDR2 YNFKEQ. This CDR3 is CASSQEDRANSPLHF. Written as DNA, the CDR3 is TGTGCCAGCAGCCAAGAGGACAGGGCTAATTCACCCCTCCACTTT.

This chain joins TRBV12-3 or TRBV12-4 and TRBJ1-1; the match to TRBD1 covers 7 bases. The ends lost 2 bases at V and 5 bases at J; junction bases unmatched: 2. This CDR3 has 13 amino acids. CDR3 amino acids: CASSLRDRTEAFF. CDR3 coding DNA: TGTGCCAGCAGTTTAAGGGACAGAACTGAAGCTTTCTTT.

J is TRBJ2-1 and V is TRBV4-1; D perhaps matches TRBD2 (6 bases). CDR3 length equals 17 residues. In germline, CDR1 is MGHRA, CDR2 YSYEKL. Trimming pared 1 base from V and 7 bases from J, leaving 20 bases between. The CDR3 reads CASSQVGGRRRGNEQFF. The CDR3 coding sequence is TGCGCCAGCAGCCAAGTCGGGGGTAGGAGGCGTGGGAATGAGCAGTTCTTC.

V is TRBV5-1 and J is TRBJ2-1; 10 bases are a match to TRBD1. With V trimmed by 4 bases and J by 9 bases, 7 bases remained unmatched. This CDR3 comprises 14 residues. Germline CDR1 is SGHRS and CDR2 is YFSETQ. CDR3 coding DNA: TGCGCCAGCAGCGAAGGGACAGGGGCTATTGAGCAGTTCTTC. Translation: CASSEGTGAIEQFF.

This clone was counted ten times or more. The genes are TRBV3-1 (or the pseudogene TRBV3-2) and TRBJ1-6; 8 bases fit TRBD1. The germline V gene has CDR1 LGHDT and CDR2 YNNKEL (reference sequence). V was pared by 5 bases and J by 6 bases, with 9 bases of the junction left unmatched. There are 16 residues in the CDR3. Here the CDR3 reads CASSNTRTGRNSPLHF. CDR3 bases: TGTGCCAGCAGCAATACCCGGACAGGGCGTAATTCACCCCTCCACTTT.

The V gene is TRBV28, the J gene TRBJ1-1, with D possibly matching TRBD1 (6 bases). Trimming cost V 6 bases and J 1 base, with 12 bases left between them. There are 14 residues in the CDR3. Germline CDR1 reads MDHEN; CDR2 reads SYDVKM. CDR3: CASSFTDRNTEAFF. CDR3 DNA sequence: TGTGCCAGCAGCTTTACGGACAGGAACACTGAAGCTTTCTTT.

The chain links TRBV29-1 to TRBJ1-5; D might be TRBD1 (6 bases). Trimming took off 6 bases at V and 3 bases at J, with 12 bases between the two ends. CDR3 length equals 13 residues. Per the germline V gene, CDR1 is SQVTM and CDR2 is ANQGSEA. The CDR3 is CSVSDRNNQPQHF. The CDR3 coding sequence is TGCAGCGTCTCGGACAGAAACAATCAGCCCCAGCATTTT. Full variable domain (missing parts from reference TRBV29-1 and TRBJ1-5): SAVISQKPSRDICQRGTSLTIQCQVDSQVTMMFWYRQQPGQSLTLIATANQGSEATYESGFVIDKFPISRPNLTFSTLTVSNMSPEDSSIYLCSVSDRNNQPQHFGDGTRLSIL.